Sequencing of this TCR beta chain was carried out in a study of regulatory T cells in long-lasting Graves disease. V was shortened by 6 bases and J by 5 bases, with 17 bases between the two germline ends. The CDR3 is 13 amino acids. Germline CDR1 GTSNPN, CDR2 SVGIG (reference sequence). This clonotype was picked up a small number of times. Through Arm-PCR of CDR3 regions and iRepertoire HTBI primers, TCR beta libraries were built. Each CDR3 protein gets one entry after TCRdb re-called the multiplex PCR reads with MiXCR. Of roughly 450,000 distinct CDR3 sequences listed, about 20% are singletons. As to time point: persistent/refractory GD, antithyroid drugs over 5 years with positive TRAb. After RNA was extracted from PBMCs, the TCR library was made from it.

Sequences were derived from peripheral blood mononuclear cells (PBMCs), sampled when the disease was refractory, from a patient treated with antithyroid drugs. This sequence joins TRBV30 and TRBJ2-7; D is unclear. This receptor was taken from a female donor with Graves disease. The DNA for the CDR3 is TGTGCCTGCCTTGGCCGGCGGACCGACGAGCAGTACTTC. Translation: CACLGRRTDEQYF.